This TCR beta chain was identified in a study of siplizumab effects on memory and regulatory T cells. Deletions cut 3 bases from V and 2 bases from J, with 11 bases between. This CDR3 is 15 amino acids long. Germline V CDR1 and CDR2: LNHDA, SQIVND (reference sequence). Using immunoSEQ multiplex PCR, the repertoire was profiled, and TCRdb retains in-frame clones only, with some absent. The table has about 110,000 clones, around nine tenths seen once; the top ten hold 1% to 1.5%. The V gene is TRBV19, the J gene TRBJ1-3; D is unclear. Sequenced material: CD4+ T cells sorted from blood. This receptor was obtained from a human donor in good health. CDR3 protein: CASSIGVEAGNTIYF. Written as DNA, the CDR3 is TGTGCCAGTAGTATCGGGGTGGAGGCTGGAAACACCATATATTTT.